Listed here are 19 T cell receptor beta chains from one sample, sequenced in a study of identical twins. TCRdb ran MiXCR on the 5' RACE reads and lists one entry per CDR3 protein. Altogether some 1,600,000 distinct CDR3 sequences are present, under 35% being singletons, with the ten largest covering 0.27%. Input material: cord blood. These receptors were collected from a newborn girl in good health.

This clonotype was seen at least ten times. The CDR3: CSVAWDGFYEQYF. The CDR3 DNA sequence: TGCAGCGTTGCTTGGGACGGCTTCTACGAGCAGTACTTC. The rearrangement joins TRBV29-1 to TRBJ2-7; D might be TRBD1 or TRBD2, each matching 5 bases. The CDR3 is 13 residues long. Germline values: CDR1 SQVTM, CDR2 ANQGSEA. The V gene lost 4 bases and the J gene lost 3 bases, with 13 bases spanning the gap.

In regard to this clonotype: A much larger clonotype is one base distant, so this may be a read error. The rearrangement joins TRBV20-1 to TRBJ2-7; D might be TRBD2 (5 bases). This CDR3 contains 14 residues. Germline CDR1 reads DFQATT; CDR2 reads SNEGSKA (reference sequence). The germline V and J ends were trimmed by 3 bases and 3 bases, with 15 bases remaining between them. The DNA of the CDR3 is TGCAGTGCTAGCGGGGTCCCAGAATACTACGAGCAGTACTTC. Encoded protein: CSASGVPEYYEQYF.

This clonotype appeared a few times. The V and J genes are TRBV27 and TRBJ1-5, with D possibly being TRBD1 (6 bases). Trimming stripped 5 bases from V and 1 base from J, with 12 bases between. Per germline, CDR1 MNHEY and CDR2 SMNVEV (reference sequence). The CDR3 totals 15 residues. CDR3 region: CASSTGTLSNQPQHF. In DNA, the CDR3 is TGTGCCAGCAGTACAGGGACACTGAGCAATCAGCCCCAGCATTTT.

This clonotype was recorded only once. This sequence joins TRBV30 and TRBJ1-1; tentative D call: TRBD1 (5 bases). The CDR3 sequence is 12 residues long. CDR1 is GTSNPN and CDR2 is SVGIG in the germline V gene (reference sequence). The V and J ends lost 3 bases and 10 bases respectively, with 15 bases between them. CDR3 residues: CAWRGLNIGAFF. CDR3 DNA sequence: TGTGCCTGGAGGGGGCTGAACATTGGAGCTTTCTTT.

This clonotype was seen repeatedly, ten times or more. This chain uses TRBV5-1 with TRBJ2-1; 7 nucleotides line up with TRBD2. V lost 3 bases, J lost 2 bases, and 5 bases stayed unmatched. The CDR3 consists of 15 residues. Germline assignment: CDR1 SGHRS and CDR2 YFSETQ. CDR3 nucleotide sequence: TGCGCCAGCAGCTCTAGCGGCGATCCCTACAATGAGCAGTTCTTC. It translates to CASSSSGDPYNEQFF.

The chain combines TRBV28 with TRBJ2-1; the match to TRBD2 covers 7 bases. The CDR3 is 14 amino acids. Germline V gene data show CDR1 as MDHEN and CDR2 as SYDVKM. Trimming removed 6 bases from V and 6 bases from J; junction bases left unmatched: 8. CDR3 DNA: TGTGCCAGCAGCCCGAAACGGGAGGTCAATGAGCAGTTCTTC. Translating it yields CASSPKREVNEQFF. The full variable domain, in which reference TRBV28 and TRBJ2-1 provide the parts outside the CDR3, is DVKVTQSSRYLVKRTGEKVFLECVQDMDHENMFWYRQDPGLGLRLIYFSYDVKMKEKGDIPEGYSVSREKKERFSLILESASTNQTSMYLCASSPKREVNEQFFGPGTRLTVL.

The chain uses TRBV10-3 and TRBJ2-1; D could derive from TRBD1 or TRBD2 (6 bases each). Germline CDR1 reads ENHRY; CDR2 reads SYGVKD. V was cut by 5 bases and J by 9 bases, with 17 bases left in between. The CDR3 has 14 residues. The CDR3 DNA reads TGTGCCATCAGTCGAGGAGGGGGTCCTTCTGAGCAGTTCTTC. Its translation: CAISRGGGPSEQFF.

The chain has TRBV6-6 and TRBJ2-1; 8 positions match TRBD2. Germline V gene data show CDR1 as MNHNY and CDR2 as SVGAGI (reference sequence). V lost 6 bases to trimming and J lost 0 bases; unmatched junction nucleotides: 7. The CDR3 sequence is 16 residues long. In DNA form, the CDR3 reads TGTGCCAGCAGGAAGACCGGGGGGGACTCCTACAATGAGCAGTTCTTC. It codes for CASRKTGGDSYNEQFF.

The CDR3 nucleotides are TGCAGTGCTAGAGATTTTCTTAATACGGCAAACTACTACGAGCAGTACTTC. Translation gives CSARDFLNTANYYEQYF. This sequence joins TRBV20-1 and TRBJ2-7; D uncertain. Germline V CDR1 and CDR2: DFQATT, SNEGSKA (reference sequence). This CDR3 region has 17 residues. V lost 0 bases to trimming and J lost 3 bases, with 21 bases between them.

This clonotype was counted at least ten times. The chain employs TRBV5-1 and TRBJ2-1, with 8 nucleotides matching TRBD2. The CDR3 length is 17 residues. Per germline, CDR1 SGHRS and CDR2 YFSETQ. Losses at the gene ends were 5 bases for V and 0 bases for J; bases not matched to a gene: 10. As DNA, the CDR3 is TGCGCCAGCAGGCGGGGGGTATCTTCGAGCTCCTACAATGAGCAGTTCTTC. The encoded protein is CASRRGVSSSSYNEQFF.

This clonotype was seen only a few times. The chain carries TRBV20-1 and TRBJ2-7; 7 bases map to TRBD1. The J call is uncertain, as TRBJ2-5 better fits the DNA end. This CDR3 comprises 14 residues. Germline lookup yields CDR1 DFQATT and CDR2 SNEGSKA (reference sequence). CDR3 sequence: CSATEGGKGETQYF. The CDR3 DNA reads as TGCAGTGCCACGGAAGGGGGCAAGGGAGAGACCCAGTACTTC.

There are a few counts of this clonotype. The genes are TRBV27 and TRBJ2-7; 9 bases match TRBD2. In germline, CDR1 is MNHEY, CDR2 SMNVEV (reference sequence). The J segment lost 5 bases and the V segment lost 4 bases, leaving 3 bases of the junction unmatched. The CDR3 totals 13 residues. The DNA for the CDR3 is TGTGCCAGCAGTTGGGGGACTAGCAACGAGCAGTACTTC. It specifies CASSWGTSNEQYF.

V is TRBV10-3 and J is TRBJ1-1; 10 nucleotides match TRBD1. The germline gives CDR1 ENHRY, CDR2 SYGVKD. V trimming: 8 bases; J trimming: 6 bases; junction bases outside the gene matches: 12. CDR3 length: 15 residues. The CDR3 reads CAIGTGATLGAEAFF. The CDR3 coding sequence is TGTGCCATCGGGACAGGGGCCACCCTGGGTGCTGAAGCTTTCTTT.

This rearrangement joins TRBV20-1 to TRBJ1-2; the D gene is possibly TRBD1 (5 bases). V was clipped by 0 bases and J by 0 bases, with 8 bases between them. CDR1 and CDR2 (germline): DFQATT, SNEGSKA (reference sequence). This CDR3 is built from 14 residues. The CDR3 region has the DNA TGCAGTGCTAGAGACCAGACAGCTAACTATGGCTACACCTTC. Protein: CSARDQTANYGYTF.

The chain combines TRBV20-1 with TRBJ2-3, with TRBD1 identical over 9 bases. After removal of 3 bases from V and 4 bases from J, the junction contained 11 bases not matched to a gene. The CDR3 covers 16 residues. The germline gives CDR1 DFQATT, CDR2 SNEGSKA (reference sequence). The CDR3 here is CSASGTQGAGADTQYF. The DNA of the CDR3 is TGCAGTGCTAGTGGGACACAGGGGGCTGGTGCAGATACGCAGTATTTT.

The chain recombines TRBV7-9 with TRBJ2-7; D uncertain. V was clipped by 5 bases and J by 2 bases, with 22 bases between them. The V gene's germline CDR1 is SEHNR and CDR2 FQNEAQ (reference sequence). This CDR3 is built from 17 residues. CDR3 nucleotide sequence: TGTGCCAGCAGCCCGAAAGGCTTTCCACCGAAGGCCTACGAGCAGTACTTC. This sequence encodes CASSPKGFPPKAYEQYF.

For the CDR3, the DNA is TGCGCCAGCAGCATGGGTAGCAATACTGAAGCTTTCTTT. Translated: CASSMGSNTEAFF. This chain joins TRBV5-1 and TRBJ1-1; unclear D gene. The CDR3 runs to 13 residues. CDR1 and CDR2 from the germline V gene are SGHRS and YFSETQ. Trimming took 4 bases from V and 5 from J, leaving 12 bases between them. The full variable domain, rest sourced from reference TRBV5-1 and TRBJ1-1, is KAGVTQTPRYLIKTRGQQVTLSCSPISGHRSVSWYQQTPGQGLQFLFEYFSETQRNKGNFPGRFSGRQFSNSRSEMNVSTLELGDSALYLCASSMGSNTEAFFGQGTRLTVV.

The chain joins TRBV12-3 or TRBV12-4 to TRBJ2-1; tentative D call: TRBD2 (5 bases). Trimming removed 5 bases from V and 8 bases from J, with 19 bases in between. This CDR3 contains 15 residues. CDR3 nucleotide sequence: TGTGCCAGCAGTCCCATGGGAGCGGCTATCGATGAGCAGTTCTTC. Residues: CASSPMGAAIDEQFF.

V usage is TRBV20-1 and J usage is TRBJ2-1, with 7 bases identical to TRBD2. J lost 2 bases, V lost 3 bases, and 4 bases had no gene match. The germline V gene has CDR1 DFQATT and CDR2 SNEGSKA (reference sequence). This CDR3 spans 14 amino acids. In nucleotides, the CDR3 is TGCAGTGCTAGCTCTGCGGGAGCCTACAATGAGCAGTTCTTC. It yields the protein CSASSAGAYNEQFF.